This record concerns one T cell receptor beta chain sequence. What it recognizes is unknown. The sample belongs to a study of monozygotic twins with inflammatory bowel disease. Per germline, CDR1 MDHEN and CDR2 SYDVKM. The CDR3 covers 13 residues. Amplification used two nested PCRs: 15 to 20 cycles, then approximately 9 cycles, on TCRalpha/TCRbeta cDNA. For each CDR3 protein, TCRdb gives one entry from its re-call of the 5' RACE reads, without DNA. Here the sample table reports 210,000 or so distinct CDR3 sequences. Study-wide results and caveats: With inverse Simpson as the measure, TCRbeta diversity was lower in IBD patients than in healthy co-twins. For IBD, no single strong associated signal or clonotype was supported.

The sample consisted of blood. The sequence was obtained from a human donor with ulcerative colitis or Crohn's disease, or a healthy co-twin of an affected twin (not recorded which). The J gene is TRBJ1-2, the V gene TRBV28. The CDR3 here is CASSLRQAWGYTF.